The T cell receptor (beta chain) described here comes from a study of identical twins. In this sample, this clonotype turned up many times. TCRdb fed the 5' RACE reads into MiXCR, producing one record per CDR3 protein. The sample records 150,000 or so distinct CDR3 sequences, around 3.5% being singletons. Germline V gene sequence: CDR1 LGHNA, CDR2 YSLEER. V lost 3 bases to trimming and J lost 1 base; unmatched junction nucleotides: 2. The CDR3 sequence is 15 residues long. Sequenced input: memory T cells sorted from blood. The chain employs TRBV4-3 and TRBJ2-3, with 9 nucleotides matching TRBD2. The receptor was isolated from a man between 18 and 29 years old in good health. DNA for the CDR3: TGCGCCAGCAGCCAGAGACTAGCGGGCACAGATACGCAGTATTTT. Its protein is CASSQRLAGTDTQYF.